This TCR beta chain stems from a study of metastatic and nonmetastatic thyroid tumors (dated by TCRdb to 2019 to 2021). Concerning the study at large: The researchers compared repertoires between peripheral blood samples and tumor or nodule tissue samples from patients with malignant or benign thyroid disease. General findings and caveats noted by the study authors: In both blood and tumor samples, malignant tumors were reported to have significantly higher TCR beta diversity than benign nodules.

The library was built by means of PCR. The sequencer was an Illumina HiSeq 4000. High-throughput sequencing was used to profile the CDR3 region of the TCR beta-chain in every patient. Processing in the source paper ran as follows. A classifier to discriminate distant-metastatic papillary thyroid cancer patients was built from CDR3 differences across clinicopathological groups. Repertoire diversity was assessed with the Shannon index, and tumor-blood repertoire similarity with the Morisita-Horn index. The public reads were reprocessed in TCRdb via fastp at Q25 and MiXCR, keeping in-frame beta chains. In this record, the V and J calls reflect TCRdb's handling and not the investigators' own analysis. In this sample the table shows about 18,000 clones, 30% to 40% of which occur a single time. Of the sample, roughly 10% is held by the ten largest clones. This clone came up a few times. The antigen it recognizes is unknown. No qualities accompany the bases; no much larger clone lies one base away.

No patient had received any treatment before thyroid surgery. Using T-cell receptor beta sequencing, the researchers looked back retrospectively at clinical samples from patients, gathered between the early 2010s and the late 2010s. The specimen sequenced was tumor tissue. The clonotype was recovered from a male donor with papillary thyroid cancer or a benign thyroid nodule (not recorded which). Some clones in this sample may be carry-over from other donors' samples.

CDR3 region: CASTKGGLAGNEQYF. The DNA is TGTGCCAGCACTAAAGGGGGACTAGCGGGAAATGAGCAGTACTTC. The V and J genes are TRBV9 and TRBJ2-7, with 13 junctional bases fitting TRBD2. CDR1 and CDR2 are read off the germline V gene as SGDLS and YYNGEE. The germline V end is reduced by 6 bases and the J end by 7 bases; junction bases left unmatched: 10. Including cysteine and phenylalanine, the CDR3 has 15 amino acids. Only the CDR3 DNA stays, 45 bases, in frame from base 1.